This TCR beta chain was recovered during a study of T cell responses to AZD1222 COVID-19 vaccine. Trimming took off 0 bases at V and 1 base at J, with 4 bases between the two ends. This CDR3 has 14 amino acids. Per germline, CDR1 SGDLS and CDR2 YYNGEE. Some clones are missing from TCRdb's copy, which holds only in-frame ones; the method was immunoSEQ multiplex PCR. The table records some 83,000 clones, 75% to 90% of them present only once. V gene TRBV9 combines with J gene TRBJ2-2; no firm D call. The receptor was derived from an adult who received the AZD1222 COVID-19 vaccine. The input for sequencing was peripheral blood, taken 28 days after the second AZD1222 dose. CDR3 loop: CASSVARNTGELFF. The CDR3 DNA follows: TGTGCCAGCAGCGTAGCTAGGAACACCGGGGAGCTGTTTTTT.